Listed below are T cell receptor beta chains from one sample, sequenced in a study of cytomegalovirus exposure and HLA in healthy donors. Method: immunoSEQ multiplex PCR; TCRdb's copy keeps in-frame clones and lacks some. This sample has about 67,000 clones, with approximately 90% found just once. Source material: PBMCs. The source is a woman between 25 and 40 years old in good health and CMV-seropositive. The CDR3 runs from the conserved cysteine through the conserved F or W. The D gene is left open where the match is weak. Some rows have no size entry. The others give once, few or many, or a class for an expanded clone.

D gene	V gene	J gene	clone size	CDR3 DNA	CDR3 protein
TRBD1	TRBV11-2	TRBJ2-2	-	TGTGCCAGCAGCTTGTGGAGACAGGGGAGAACCGGGGAGCTGTTTTTT	CASSLWRQGRTGELFF
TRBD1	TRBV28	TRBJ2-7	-	TGTGCCAGCAGTCTCGACAGGGGCGAGCAGTACTTC	CASSLDRGEQYF
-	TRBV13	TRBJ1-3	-	TGTGCCAGCAGCTCCCGACTGGGGAGCTCTGGAAACACCATATATTTT	CASSSRLGSSGNTIYF
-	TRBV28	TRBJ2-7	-	TGTGCCACCAGGGGGGCGGGAGCGACCTACGAGCAGTACTTC	CATRGAGATYEQYF
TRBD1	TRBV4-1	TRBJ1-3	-	TGCGCCAGCAGCCAAGGGGACAGCTTCTCTGGAAACACCATATATTTT	CASSQGDSFSGNTIYF
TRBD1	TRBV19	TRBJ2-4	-	TGTGCCAGTAGACGGACAGGGGGCTCGGTCAAAAACATTCAGTACTTC	CASRRTGGSVKNIQYF
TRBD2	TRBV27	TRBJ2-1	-	TGTGCCAGCAGTATCACAGCGGGAGGTGAGCAGTTCTTC	CASSITAGGEQFF
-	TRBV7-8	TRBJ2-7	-	TGTGCCAGCAGCTTATCGCAGGGATGGCACGAGCAGTACTTC	CASSLSQGWHEQYF
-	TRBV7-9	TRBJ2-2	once	TGTGCCAGCAGCTTAACAACCGGGGAGCTGTTTTTT	CASSLTTGELFF
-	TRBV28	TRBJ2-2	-	TGTGCCAGCAGCGGGGACACCGGGGAGCTGTTTTTT	CASSGDTGELFF
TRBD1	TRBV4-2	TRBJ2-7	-	TGTGCCAGCAGCCCCAGAGGGGACAGGGGCTACGAGCAGTACTTC	CASSPRGDRGYEQYF
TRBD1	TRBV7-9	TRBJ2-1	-	TGTGCCAGCAGCTTAGCAACAAAGGACAGGGGACTACTCAATGAGCAGTTCTTC	CASSLATKDRGLLNEQFF
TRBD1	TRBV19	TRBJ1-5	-	TGTGCCAGTAGTACGCAACAGGGGATTAGCAATCAGCCCCAGCATTTT	CASSTQQGISNQPQHF